Below, 5 T cell receptor beta chains from the same sample are listed, as sequenced in a study of T-cell memory formation after mild COVID-19. TCRdb used MiXCR to reprocess the 5' RACE reads, holding one entry per CDR3 protein. Of approximately 260,000 distinct CDR3 sequences listed, about a sixth were seen once; the top ten hold around 3.7%. The sample comprised PBMCs or a T cell subset sorted from them (not recorded which). Source of these receptors: a man between 18 and 29 years old who had mild COVID-19 (a few samples of this study predate the infection). Cell type and time point are not known.

This clonotype was seen a handful of times. This chain joins TRBV18 and TRBJ2-3; tentative D call: TRBD1 (5 bases). This CDR3 spans 15 amino acids. The V and J ends lost 3 bases and 1 base respectively, with 11 bases between them. Per the germline V gene, CDR1 is KGHSH and CDR2 is LQKENI. Written as DNA, the CDR3 is TGTGCCAGCTCACCCCTAGGGGTCGGCACAGATACGCAGTATTTT. Translation gives CASSPLGVGTDTQYF.

This clonotype was detected a few times. The genes are TRBV4-1 and TRBJ1-1; perhaps TRBD1 as D (6 bases). V shed 2 bases and J shed 6 bases, with 13 bases lying between them. CDR3 size: 14 residues. From germline, CDR1 is MGHRA and CDR2 YSYEKL. The chain's CDR3 is CASSQPGGDAEAFF. The CDR3, as DNA: TGCGCCAGCAGCCAACCCGGGGGCGACGCTGAAGCTTTCTTT.

This clonotype was recorded a few times. J is TRBJ1-1 and V is TRBV11-2; D is undetermined. The CDR3 consists of 14 residues. Germline CDR1 is SGHAT and CDR2 is FQNNGV. Trimming took 3 bases from V and 8 from J, leaving 16 bases between them. For the CDR3, the DNA is TGTGCCAGCAGCTTTCCCCCGGCGGGAGCCGAAGCTTTCTTT. Protein product: CASSFPPAGAEAFF.

The rearrangement joins TRBV6-1 to TRBJ1-1; D call uncertain. The CDR3 contains 13 residues. The V end was cut by 2 bases, the J end by 3 bases, with 7 bases between. Germline CDR1 is MNHNS and CDR2 is SASEGT. CDR3 sequence: CASSEYLDTEAFF. CDR3 DNA: TGTGCCAGCAGTGAATATTTGGACACTGAAGCTTTCTTT.

This clonotype was seen repeatedly, ten times or more. The chain has TRBV5-1 and TRBJ2-7; no clear D gene. V shed 2 bases and J shed 5 bases, with 11 bases lying between them. Germline V gives CDR1 SGHRS, CDR2 YFSETQ. CDR3 length equals 13 residues. The CDR3 DNA reads TGCGCCAGCAGCTTTGACTTCGGTAACGAGCAGTACTTC. Protein: CASSFDFGNEQYF.